This T cell receptor (beta chain) appears in the sequencing data of a study of shared clonotypes between healthy human individuals. Findings and limits, study-wide: As a rule, naive subsets had a larger estimated richness than memory subsets. Among a handful of donors, about 4.6% of naive CD4 clonotypes were found in common. Relative to their counterparts shared across all four donors, non-shared clonotypes exhibited diminished generation probabilities.

TCRdb keeps only in-frame clones here, not all; method: immunoSEQ multiplex PCR. The table has about 2.1 million clones, 93% seen once. Regarding this clone: The antigen is undetermined.

The CDR3 has 15 amino acids. Germline V CDR1 and CDR2: MDHEN, SYDVKM. V lost 2 bases and J 4 bases, leaving 11 bases between the germline ends. Naivety among CD8 cells was defined by CD45RO negativity and positive CCR7 selection, thereby excluding terminally differentiated effector memory CD45RA+ cells. V gene TRBV28 combines with J gene TRBJ1-4; no definite D call. The sequence was obtained from a man between 18 and 29 years old in good health. Some clones in this sample may be carry-over from other donors' samples. The material sequenced was naive CD8+ T cells from PBMCs. CDR3: CASSLLIGDNEKLFF. CDR3 bases: TGTGCCAGCAGTTTACTTATCGGGGATAATGAAAAACTGTTTTTT.